This TCR beta chain was sequenced in a study of T cell responses to AZD1222 COVID-19 vaccine. On the study more broadly: Some second doses came at about 4 weeks and others at about 12 weeks; these were pooled.

Study conclusions and caveats: Sampling that yielded the repertoires occurred only after the peak T cell response. Spike-specific TCR breadth and depth rose after two AZD1222 doses.

This CDR3 is built from 11 residues. Deletions cut 6 bases from V and 10 bases from J, with 12 bases between. In regard to this clone: Its antigen is undetermined.

Repertoires were generated with immunoSEQ multiplex PCR, while TCRdb's copy carries only in-frame clones and drops some. The sample holds about 190,000 clones, about 94% seen once. The receptor's source is an adult in good health. This rearrangement joins TRBV12-3 or TRBV12-4 to TRBJ1-1; no firm D call. The sequenced sample was peripheral blood, obtained on day 0 of AZD1222 vaccination. In DNA, the CDR3 is TGTGCCAGCAGAGACACGGTCGTAGCTTTCTTT. Translating it yields CASRDTVVAFF.